These 6 T cell receptor beta chains came from one sample sequenced in a study of glioma-infiltrating T cells (dated by TCRdb to the mid-2010s). TCRdb names Illumina MiSeq as the instrument used. The iRepertoire nested amplicon-rescue multiplex PCR (arm-PCR) platform was used to amplify TCR alpha and beta CDR3 regions from RNA. Using fastp at Q25 and MiXCR, TCRdb reprocessed the public reads and kept productive beta chains. Here each entry gathers all rows of one CDR3 protein and keeps the most common genes and DNA. The sample table contains some 120,000 distinct CDR3 sequences; only one count was recorded for approximately 25% of them. The biggest ten clones account for about 15% of the sample. Sequenced material: glioma tissue, nonneoplastic brain tissue, or PBMCs (not recorded which). The receptors shown here come from a human donor with low-grade glioma or glioblastoma, undergoing nonglioma brain surgery, or in good health (not recorded which).

This clonotype was recorded at least ten times. The gene calls are TRBV6-1 and TRBJ1-5, with a weak D call TRBD1 (6 bases). With 5 bases removed from V and 5 bases from J, the gap between germline ends came to 19 bases. Per the germline V gene, CDR1 is MNHNS and CDR2 is SASEGT. The CDR3 is made up of 16 amino acids. The CDR3 sequence is CASSFRPGGADQPQHF. In DNA, the CDR3 is TGTGCCAGCAGTTTCCGGCCGGGGGGCGCAGATCAGCCCCAGCATTTT.

At least ten counts were recorded for this clonotype. The V and J genes are TRBV2 and TRBJ2-7, with D unresolved. CDR1 and CDR2 from the germline V gene are SNHLY and FYNNEI. Trimming removed 6 bases at V and 1 base at J, with 7 bases between. The CDR3 consists of 12 residues. CDR3 in DNA: TGTGCCAGCAGCAGCCTATCCTACGAGCAGTACTTC. Encoded protein: CASSSLSYEQYF.

In this sample, this clonotype turned up a few times. A read error may account for a junction end that differs from germline. The CDR3: CASSQWTSAQEAQYF. CDR3 nucleotides: TGCGCCAGCAGCCAGTGGACTAGCGCCCAAGAGGCCCAGTACTTC. J is TRBJ2-5 and V is TRBV4-1; 9 bases align to TRBD2. CDR1 is MGHRA and CDR2 is YSYEKL in the germline V gene. The CDR3 is 15 residues long.

With regard to this clonotype: This may be a read error: a much more frequent sequence differs by one nucleotide. The rearrangement joins TRBV7-2 to TRBJ2-1, with TRBD2 matching 14 bases. Losses at the gene ends were 4 bases for V and 10 bases for J; bases not matched to a gene: 3. The length of the CDR3 is 14 residues. Looked up from germline, CDR1 is SGHTA and CDR2 is FQGNSA. CDR3: CASSWGLAGEEQFF. CDR3 sequence (DNA): TGTGCCAGCAGCTGGGGACTAGCGGGAGAAGAGCAGTTCTTC.

This clonotype was detected ten times or more. The chain carries TRBV14 and TRBJ2-1; D is possibly TRBD2 (5 bases). The CDR3 is 15 amino acids. From germline, CDR1 is SGHDN and CDR2 FVKESK. V was cut by 1 base and J by 3 bases, with 10 bases left in between. DNA for the CDR3: TGTGCCAGCAGCCAAGTAATGAGCGGCTACAATGAGCAGTTCTTC. Translation: CASSQVMSGYNEQFF.

This clonotype has a count of ten or more. Here the CDR3 DNA reads TGTGCCAGCAGTCCGAGACTAGCGGGAGTGCTTGTGGAAAACATTCAGTACTTC. Translating it yields CASSPRLAGVLVENIQYF. The chain has TRBV6-1 and TRBJ2-4; 12 nucleotides agree with TRBD2. V shed 5 bases and J 5 bases; nucleotides not matched to a gene: 13. This CDR3 is 18 amino acids long. Germline V gives CDR1 MNHNS, CDR2 SASEGT.